This T cell receptor beta chain is drawn from a study of Ad26.COV2.S vaccination and SARS-CoV-2 variants. Study-level information: The trial was COV1001 and the donor's arm was Ad26.COV2.S. Ad26.COV2.S, an intramuscular injection, was given once or twice 56 days apart.

This sample's treatment: 15 to 20 received Ad26.COV2.S at low or high dose, single or two shots; about 5 received placebo; per-sample allocation not given. Collection of the samples took place on day 63 after the first injection of vaccine or placebo. Germline assignment: CDR1 SGHRS and CDR2 YFSETQ. The CDR3 spans 16 residues. Germline trimming cut 0 bases from V and 2 bases from J; bases unmatched to any gene: 8. Only in-frame clones appear in the TCRdb table, and some are missing; sequencing was by immunoSEQ multiplex PCR. The profile covers hundreds of thousands of clones, with less than 90% appearing a single time and around a tenth taken by the ten largest.

The chain has TRBV5-1 and TRBJ2-7, with TRBD2 identical over 7 bases. The sequencing here drew on peripheral blood, taken in a trial of Ad26.COV2.S vaccine versus placebo. The clonotype was recovered from a person between 18 and 65 years old who received the Ad26.COV2.S COVID-19 vaccine or a placebo. The CDR3 here is CASSLASGTKTYEQYF. The CDR3 DNA reads TGCGCCAGCAGCTTGGCGTCGGGGACTAAGACCTACGAGCAGTACTTC.